The clone carrying this T cell receptor (beta chain) occurred a few times. With V trimmed by 7 bases and J by 8 bases, 9 bases remained unmatched. CDR1 is SGHRS, CDR2 YFSETQ, per germline. CDR3 length: 14 residues. The entry originates in a study of blood T cell repertoires in COVID-19. Study in general: COVID-19 samples collected from the United States, Italy and Spain covered acute and convalescent phases. Sample material is recorded as cDNA or gDNA derived from T cells, B-cell-depleted T cells, or PBMCs.

Using immunoSEQ multiplex PCR, the repertoire was profiled, and TCRdb retains in-frame clones only, with some absent. The sample contains over 200,000 clones, 85% to 90% of which appear only once. The cohort comprised adults aged roughly 18 to 95 years residing in about 25 US areas. Participants had their cohort set by participant-reported clinical history. The sequence came from a man aged 18-30 years who had recovered from COVID-19. This rearrangement joins TRBV5-1 to TRBJ2-2, with 9 bases that match TRBD2. The sequencing input was PBMCs or T cells enriched from blood (not recorded which). CDR3 residues: CASAMAGGAGELFF. DNA for the CDR3: TGCGCCAGCGCCATGGCGGGAGGGGCAGGGGAGCTGTTTTTT. Full variable domain (missing parts from reference TRBV5-1 and TRBJ2-2): KAGVTQTPRYLIKTRGQQVTLSCSPISGHRSVSWYQQTPGQGLQFLFEYFSETQRNKGNFPGRFSGRQFSNSRSEMNVSTLELGDSALYLCASAMAGGAGELFFGEGSRLTVL.